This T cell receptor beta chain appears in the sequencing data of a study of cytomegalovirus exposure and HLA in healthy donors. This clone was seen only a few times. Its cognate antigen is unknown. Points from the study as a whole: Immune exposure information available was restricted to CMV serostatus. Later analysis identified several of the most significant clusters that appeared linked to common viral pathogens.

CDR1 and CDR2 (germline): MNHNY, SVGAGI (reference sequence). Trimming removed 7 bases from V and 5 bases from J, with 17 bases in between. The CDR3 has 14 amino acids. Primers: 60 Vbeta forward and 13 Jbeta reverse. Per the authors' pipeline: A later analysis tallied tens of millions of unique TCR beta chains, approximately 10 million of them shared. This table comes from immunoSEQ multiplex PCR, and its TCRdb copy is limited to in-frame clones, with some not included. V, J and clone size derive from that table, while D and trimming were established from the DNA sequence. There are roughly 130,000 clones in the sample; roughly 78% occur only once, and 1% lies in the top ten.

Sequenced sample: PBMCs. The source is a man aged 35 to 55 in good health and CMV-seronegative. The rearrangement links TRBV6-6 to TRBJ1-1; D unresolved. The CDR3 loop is CASTQHLPRTEAFF. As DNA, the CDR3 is TGTGCCAGCACCCAACACTTACCCAGGACTGAAGCTTTCTTT.